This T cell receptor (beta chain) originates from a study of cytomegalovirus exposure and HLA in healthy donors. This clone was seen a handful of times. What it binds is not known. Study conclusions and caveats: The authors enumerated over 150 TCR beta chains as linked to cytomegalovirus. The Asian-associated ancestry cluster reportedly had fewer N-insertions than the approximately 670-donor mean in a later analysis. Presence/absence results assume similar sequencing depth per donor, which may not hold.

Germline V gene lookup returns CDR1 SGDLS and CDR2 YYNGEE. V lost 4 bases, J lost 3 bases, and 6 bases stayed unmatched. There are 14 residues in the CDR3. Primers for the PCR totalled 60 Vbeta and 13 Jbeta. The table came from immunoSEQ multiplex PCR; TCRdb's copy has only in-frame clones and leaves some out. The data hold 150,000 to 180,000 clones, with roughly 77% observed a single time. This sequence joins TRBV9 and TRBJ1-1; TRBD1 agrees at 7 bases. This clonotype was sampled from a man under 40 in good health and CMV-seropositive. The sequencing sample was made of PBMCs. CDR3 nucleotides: TGTGCCAGCAGCCGTAGCAGGGGGGACACTGAAGCTTTCTTT. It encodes CASSRSRGDTEAFF.